These 25 T cell receptor beta chains originate from one sample sequenced in a study of T cell responses to AZD1222 COVID-19 vaccine. This table comes from immunoSEQ multiplex PCR, and its TCRdb copy is limited to in-frame clones, with some not included. Of just under 90,000 clones listed, approximately 89% were seen once; the top ten hold around 6%. The sample consisted of peripheral blood, taken 28 days after the second AZD1222 dose. These receptor sequences come from an adult who received the AZD1222 COVID-19 vaccine.

This chain links TRBV12-5 with TRBJ2-7; D is possibly TRBD2 (6 bases). With 0 bases removed from V and 3 bases from J, the gap between germline ends came to 15 bases. Germline V lookup: CDR1 LGHNT, CDR2 FRNRAP. This CDR3 comprises 16 residues. The CDR3 DNA reads as TGTGCTAGTGGTTTGGTACCAGGCGGGGAAGTCTACGAGCAGTACTTC. Its translation is CASGLVPGGEVYEQYF.

The chain uses TRBV4-3 and TRBJ2-2; the match to TRBD1 covers 7 bases. The CDR3 is made up of 16 amino acids. V dropped 0 bases and J dropped 6; count of bases not matched to a gene: 7. The germline V gene encodes CDR1 LGHNA and CDR2 YSLEER. CDR3 nucleotides: TGCGCCAGCAGCCAAGATCGAGGGGGCGAACCCGGGGAGCTGTTTTTT. Its protein is CASSQDRGGEPGELFF.

The rearrangement uses TRBV5-6 and TRBJ1-6; possibly TRBD1 for D (6 bases). CDR3 size: 14 residues. Trimming removed 3 bases at V and 10 bases at J, with 14 bases between. Germline V gene sequence: CDR1 SGHDT, CDR2 YYEEEE. The CDR3 DNA reads TGTGCCAGCAGCTCCACAGGGAGAGGATCACCCCTCCACTTT. Translation gives CASSSTGRGSPLHF.

The table lists this clone with a few counts. This chain uses TRBV5-1 with TRBJ2-7; D unresolved. V shed 4 bases and J shed 0 bases, with 17 bases lying between them. There are 16 residues in the CDR3. Germline CDR1 reads SGHRS; CDR2 reads YFSETQ. CDR3 DNA: TGCGCCAGCAGCCCAAACGGACGGACCAGCTCCTACGAGCAGTACTTC. The encoded protein is CASSPNGRTSSYEQYF.

The chain joins TRBV11-2 to TRBJ2-2, with D perhaps TRBD2 (5 bases). CDR3 length: 13 amino acids. The germline gives CDR1 SGHAT, CDR2 FQNNGV. The germline V and J ends were trimmed by 3 bases and 6 bases, with 8 bases remaining between them. The CDR3 here is CASSFQEAGELFF. The CDR3 region has the DNA TGTGCCAGCAGCTTTCAGGAGGCCGGGGAGCTGTTTTTT.

This clone appeared a few times. This rearrangement joins TRBV5-1 to TRBJ1-1; the match to TRBD1 covers 10 bases. Trimming took 4 bases from V and 7 from J; bases not matched to a gene: 7. Germline CDR1 and CDR2: SGHRS and YFSETQ. This CDR3 is 14 amino acids long. This CDR3 is CASSVDRGQGEAFF. CDR3 in DNA: TGCGCCAGCAGCGTCGACAGGGGGCAGGGTGAAGCTTTCTTT.

The CDR3, as DNA: TGTGCCAGCAGCTTAGAAGGAGGAGGCTCCTACGAGCAGTACTTC. This sequence encodes CASSLEGGGSYEQYF. The genes are TRBV11-3 and TRBJ2-7; perhaps TRBD2 as D (5 bases). Trimming stripped 0 bases from V and 0 bases from J, with 9 bases between. The germline V gene encodes CDR1 SGHNT and CDR2 YENEEA. The CDR3 extends over 15 amino acids.

V is TRBV7-8 and J is TRBJ1-2; possible D gene TRBD1, 5 bases. V lost 4 bases to trimming and J lost 4 bases, with 22 bases between them. The CDR3 has 17 residues. Germline V gene data show CDR1 as SGHVS and CDR2 as FQNEAQ. The CDR3 DNA follows: TGTGCCAGCAGCTGGCTCCGGGACGGTGAACCCTCCTATGGCTACACCTTC. It codes for CASSWLRDGEPSYGYTF.

The J gene is TRBJ1-2, the V gene TRBV28, with no clear D. The CDR3 contains 15 residues. CDR1 and CDR2 (germline): MDHEN, SYDVKM. Trimming removed 3 bases from V and 5 bases from J, with 16 bases in between. CDR3 protein: CASSFYEVSIYGYTF. The CDR3 DNA is TGTGCCAGCAGTTTCTATGAGGTCTCGATTTATGGCTACACCTTC.

In its sample, this clone was seen once. The chain couples TRBV2 to TRBJ1-3; D not certain. This CDR3 comprises 16 residues. V lost 3 bases and J lost 0, with 12 bases in between. CDR1 is SNHLY, CDR2 FYNNEI, per germline. The CDR3 region is CASSEFWVLSGNTIYF. The CDR3 coding sequence is TGTGCCAGCAGTGAGTTTTGGGTCCTCTCTGGAAACACCATATATTTT.

The chain employs TRBV5-8 and TRBJ1-1; D remains unclear. Germline loops: CDR1 SGHTS, CDR2 YDEGEE. The CDR3 runs 13 residues. V was cut by 2 bases and J by 10 bases, with 15 bases left in between. The CDR3 is CASSFWLLLGAFF. The DNA for the CDR3 is TGTGCCAGCAGCTTTTGGCTACTTTTGGGAGCTTTCTTT.

This chain links TRBV6-5 with TRBJ1-1; D is uncertain. V gave up 7 bases and J gave up 3 bases, with 12 bases separating them. Germline V gives CDR1 MNHEY, CDR2 SVGAGI. This CDR3 region has 13 residues. CDR3 loop: CASNYAGDTEAFF. CDR3 DNA: TGTGCCAGCAATTATGCCGGGGACACTGAAGCTTTCTTT.

In its sample, this clone was seen once. The V and J genes are TRBV7-9 and TRBJ1-1, with D possibly TRBD1 on 5 matching bases. The germline gives CDR1 SEHNR, CDR2 FQNEAQ (reference sequence). The CDR3 contains 12 residues. V lost 5 bases, J lost 7 bases, and 11 bases lay in between. CDR3 region: CASSEGTGEAFF. Here the CDR3 DNA reads TGTGCCAGCAGCGAAGGGACGGGTGAAGCTTTCTTT.

The V gene is TRBV27, the J gene TRBJ2-3; D is uncertain. V lost 3 bases and J lost 1, with 17 bases in between. The CDR3 totals 17 residues. CDR1 is MNHEY and CDR2 is SMNVEV in the germline V gene (reference sequence). Here the CDR3 DNA reads TGTGCCAGCAGTTTCTCGTTGGGTGACGCGGGCACAGATACGCAGTATTTT. Its translation: CASSFSLGDAGTDTQYF.

This clone was seen more than once but under ten times. The junction shows a germline mismatch at one end, possibly a read error. This sequence joins TRBV2 and TRBJ1-2, with 9 bases that match TRBD1. Germline CDR1 and CDR2: SNHLY and FYNNEI. The CDR3 loop spans 14 amino acids. The CDR3: CARRGTGSNYGYTF. As DNA, the CDR3 is TGTGCCCGCAGGGGGACAGGGAGTAACTATGGCTACACCTTC.

This chain connects TRBV29-1 to TRBJ1-2; D perhaps matches TRBD1 (5 bases). This CDR3 comprises 12 residues. V lost 3 bases and J lost 8, with 13 bases in between. Germline V CDR1 and CDR2: SQVTM, ANQGSEA. This CDR3 is CSVETVSQGYTF. Here the CDR3 DNA reads TGCAGCGTTGAGACAGTCTCCCAAGGCTACACCTTC.

The V gene is TRBV5-5, the J gene TRBJ1-6; D perhaps matches TRBD1 (6 bases). Germline CDR1 and CDR2: SGHKS and YYEKEE (reference sequence). V dropped 3 bases and J dropped 5 bases, with 12 bases sitting between them. The length of the CDR3 is 15 residues. The CDR3 coding sequence is TGTGCCAGCAGCTCACAGGGAAGAGATAATTCACCCCTCCACTTT. This codes for CASSSQGRDNSPLHF.

The rearrangement links TRBV6-1 to TRBJ1-1; D possibly corresponds to TRBD1 (6 bases). This CDR3 has 17 amino acids. V was shortened by 4 bases and J by 1 base, with 19 bases between the two germline ends. Germline values: CDR1 MNHNS, CDR2 SASEGT. CDR3: CASSGGKAGQSNTEAFF. The CDR3 DNA is TGTGCCAGCAGTGGTGGTAAGGCAGGACAGTCGAACACTGAAGCTTTCTTT.

The chain couples TRBV7-2 to TRBJ1-3, with 9 bases fitting TRBD1. The J segment lost 5 bases and the V segment lost 0 bases, leaving 5 bases of the junction unmatched. The CDR3 contains 16 residues. CDR1 is SGHTA, CDR2 FQGNSA, per germline. CDR3 amino acids: CASSLAVTGGRNTIYF. The CDR3 DNA is TGTGCCAGCAGCTTAGCAGTGACAGGGGGTAGAAACACCATATATTTT.

The chain recombines TRBV19 with TRBJ1-1; D is unresolved. CDR3 length: 16 amino acids. CDR1 LNHDA and CDR2 SQIVND come from the germline V gene (reference sequence). Trimming pared 2 bases from V and 1 base from J, leaving 14 bases between. CDR3 sequence reads: CASSIYLGRQNTEAFF. The CDR3 DNA is TGTGCCAGTAGTATATACTTAGGACGGCAGAACACTGAAGCTTTCTTT.

The chain recombines TRBV30 with TRBJ1-5; D not certain. The CDR3 length is 14 residues. Between the trimmed V and J ends, which lost 1 base and 0 bases, there was a span of 7 bases. CDR1 is GTSNPN and CDR2 is SVGIG in the germline V gene (reference sequence). The CDR3 sequence: CAWSAGSSNQPQHF. Written as DNA, the CDR3 is TGTGCCTGGAGTGCGGGGTCTAGCAATCAGCCCCAGCATTTT.

V usage is TRBV19 and J usage is TRBJ2-3; D might be TRBD1 (6 bases). V lost 9 bases, J lost 6 bases, and 28 bases lay in between. In germline, CDR1 is LNHDA, CDR2 SQIVND (reference sequence). This CDR3 spans 17 amino acids. The CDR3 spells CASNLGGGGGLFDTQYF. The DNA for the CDR3 is TGTGCCAGCAACCTGGGTGGCGGTGGGGGCCTTTTCGATACGCAGTATTTT.

The genes are TRBV5-1 and TRBJ2-7; the D call may be TRBD1 or TRBD2 (6 bases each). Per the germline V gene, CDR1 is SGHRS and CDR2 is YFSETQ. The CDR3 covers 16 residues. V lost 4 bases to trimming and J lost 3 bases, with 20 bases between them. The CDR3 coding sequence is TGCGCCAGCAGCCCAGTCGGGGGCGCGATCCTCTACGAGCAGTACTTC. Protein sequence: CASSPVGGAILYEQYF.

This clone appeared a single time. The chain combines TRBV18 with TRBJ1-6; possibly TRBD1 for D (5 bases). From germline, CDR1 is KGHSH and CDR2 LQKENI. The CDR3 covers 15 residues. With 1 base removed from V and 6 bases from J, the gap between germline ends came to 10 bases. The CDR3 loop is CASSPLPGFNSPLHF. The CDR3 DNA reads as TGTGCCAGCTCACCACTCCCAGGGTTTAATTCACCCCTCCACTTT.

J is TRBJ1-6 and V is TRBV18, with D hard to call. The CDR3 loop spans 16 amino acids. Germline V gives CDR1 KGHSH, CDR2 LQKENI. The V end lost 1 base, the J end lost 5 bases, and 12 bases lay between the germline ends. The DNA for the CDR3 is TGTGCCAGCTCACCACTGTCAGGTTTAAATAATTCACCCCTCCACTTT. Its translation: CASSPLSGLNNSPLHF. Combining the CDR3 with reference TRBV18 and TRBJ1-6 gives the whole variable domain NAGVMQNPRHLVRRRGQEARLRCSPMKGHSHVYWYRQLPEEGLKFMVYLQKENIIDESGMPKERFSAEFPKEGPSILRIQQVVRGDSAAYFCASSPLSGLNNSPLHFGNGTRLTVT.